Presented here are 32 T cell receptor beta chains from one specimen sequenced in a study of Ad26.COV2.S vaccination and SARS-CoV-2 variants. The method was immunoSEQ multiplex PCR; TCRdb's version includes in-frame clones alone and lacks a portion of them. This table has roughly 320,000 clones, roughly 80% appearing once. Treatment: roughly 20 received Ad26.COV2.S at low or high dose, single or two shots; 5 received placebo; per-sample allocation not given. Material that was analyzed had been drawn on day 63 after the first vaccine or placebo injection. The material sequenced was peripheral blood, taken in a trial of Ad26.COV2.S vaccine versus placebo. The receptors were sampled from a person aged 18-60 years who received the Ad26.COV2.S COVID-19 vaccine or a placebo.

This clone occurred a few times. The chain employs TRBV18 and TRBJ2-7; 10 bases align to TRBD1. CDR1 KGHSH and CDR2 LQKENI come from the germline V gene. Trimming cost V 0 bases and J 1 base; bases outside gene matches: 6. The CDR3 spans 17 residues. The CDR3 region is CASSPPGQGTKSYEQYF. The CDR3, as DNA: TGTGCCAGCTCACCACCGGGACAGGGGACCAAGTCCTACGAGCAGTACTTC.

The CDR3 nucleotides read TGTGCCAGCAGGGGAACGGGGGTCTCTGGGGCCAACGTCCTGACTTTC. Translated: CASRGTGVSGANVLTF. The V and J genes are TRBV7-6 and TRBJ2-6; tentative D call: TRBD2 (6 bases). The V end lost 6 bases, the J end lost 0 bases, and 12 bases lay between the germline ends. Per the germline V gene, CDR1 is SGHVS and CDR2 is FNYEAQ. This CDR3 region has 16 residues.

This clone turned up a few times. The genes are TRBV14 and TRBJ1-3; D not resolved. CDR1 and CDR2 from the germline V gene are SGHDN and FVKESK. The CDR3 has 13 amino acids. The V end lost 6 bases, the J end lost 0 bases, and 6 bases lay between the germline ends. The CDR3 DNA reads as TGTGCCAGCAGGGCAAGCTCTGGAAACACCATATATTTT. Amino acids: CASRASSGNTIYF.

The V gene is TRBV25-1, the J gene TRBJ2-1, with D possibly called TRBD1 or TRBD2 (6 bases each). Per germline, CDR1 MGHDK and CDR2 SYGVNS. The V end lost 1 base, the J end lost 0 bases, and 10 bases lay between the germline ends. The CDR3 covers 16 residues. The CDR3 here is CASSESGAGSYNEQFF. DNA for the CDR3: TGTGCCAGCAGTGAATCGGGGGCTGGCTCCTACAATGAGCAGTTCTTC.

Details on this clone: This CDR3 is also generated by other DNA sequences in the sample. The rearrangement links TRBV6-2 or TRBV6-3 to TRBJ2-7; the D gene could be TRBD1 or TRBD2 (5 bases each). Germline V lookup: CDR1 MNHEY, CDR2 SVGEGT. This CDR3 contains 13 residues. The V and J ends lost 2 bases and 2 bases respectively, with 7 bases between them. The CDR3 bases are TGTGCCAGCAGTTACGGGGGTCCCTACGAGCAGTACTTC. Translation: CASSYGGPYEQYF.

The CDR3 region is CASSHDPGLAGGRHYNEQFF. The CDR3 DNA sequence: TGTGCCAGCAGTCACGATCCGGGACTAGCGGGGGGCAGACACTACAATGAGCAGTTCTTC. This rearrangement joins TRBV27 to TRBJ2-1; 15 bases fit TRBD2. The ends lost 5 bases at V and 3 bases at J; junction bases unmatched: 14. The germline CDR1 and CDR2 sequences are MNHEY and SMNVEV (reference sequence). This CDR3 comprises 20 residues.

The chain links TRBV6-5 to TRBJ1-5; D is possibly TRBD1 (5 bases). The CDR3 is 12 amino acids. Germline assignment: CDR1 MNHEY and CDR2 SVGAGI. Trimming left V 4 bases short and J 6 bases short, with 7 bases between. CDR3 sequence (DNA): TGTGCCAGCAGTTTGGGGCTTCAGCCCCAGCATTTT. Translating gives CASSLGLQPQHF.

This clone was observed a handful of times. The chain uses TRBV5-1 and TRBJ2-3; 9 nucleotides line up with TRBD2. CDR3 length equals 15 residues. Per the germline V gene, CDR1 is SGHRS and CDR2 is YFSETQ. The trim removed 4 bases at V and 4 bases at J, leaving 7 bases unmatched. The CDR3 DNA reads TGCGCCAGCAGCCGGCCTGAGCGGGGGGCAGATACGCAGTATTTT. As protein: CASSRPERGADTQYF.

The rearrangement joins TRBV7-3 to TRBJ1-2; D perhaps matches TRBD1 (5 bases). V was cut by 5 bases and J by 6 bases, with 22 bases left in between. The CDR3 sequence is 16 residues long. Germline lookup yields CDR1 SGHTA and CDR2 FQGTGA. The CDR3 loop reads CASSLDSFPPSDGYTF. Here the CDR3 DNA reads TGTGCCAGCAGCCTAGACAGCTTTCCACCCTCAGATGGCTACACCTTC.

V is TRBV18 and J is TRBJ2-5, with a tentative D call TRBD2 (7 bases). Trimming shortened V by 3 bases and J by 1 base, and 18 bases separated the two germline ends. CDR3 length: 17 residues. CDR1 is KGHSH, CDR2 LQKENI, per germline. CDR3 amino acids: CASSPLRGPDFQETQYF. The CDR3 nucleotides are TGTGCCAGCTCACCTTTGCGGGGGCCCGATTTCCAAGAGACCCAGTACTTC.

This chain joins TRBV7-3 and TRBJ2-5; 8 nucleotides line up with TRBD2. V trimming: 2 bases; J trimming: 1 base; junction bases outside the gene matches: 3. The germline CDR1 and CDR2 sequences are SGHTA and FQGTGA. CDR3 size: 15 residues. Here the CDR3 DNA reads TGTGCCAGCAGCTTACTCGGGGGGGTCCAAGAGACCCAGTACTTC. Residues: CASSLLGGVQETQYF.

This clone appeared once. The V call is TRBV7-9, the J call TRBJ1-5, with unresolved D. Germline-derived CDR1 and CDR2 are SEHNR and FQNEAQ (reference sequence). The CDR3 is 15 amino acids. V gave up 4 bases and J gave up 0 bases, with 10 bases separating them. The CDR3 sequence: CASSSGTHSNQPQHF. The CDR3 nucleotides read TGTGCCAGCAGCTCGGGCACCCATAGCAATCAGCCCCAGCATTTT.

The chain combines TRBV6-5 with TRBJ2-1; possibly TRBD1 for D (6 bases). V dropped 8 bases and J dropped 6 bases, with 11 bases sitting between them. CDR3 size: 12 residues. The germline V gene has CDR1 MNHEY and CDR2 SVGAGI. The CDR3 here is CASGRGGNEQFF. The CDR3 region has the DNA TGTGCCAGCGGCAGGGGTGGCAATGAGCAGTTCTTC.

This clone was counted a few times. V is TRBV2 and J is TRBJ2-2, with 9 bases aligning to TRBD2. The germline CDR1 and CDR2 sequences are SNHLY and FYNNEI. The CDR3 has 16 residues. V gave up 4 bases and J gave up 5 bases; unmatched junction bases: 8. The CDR3 loop reads CASSVPAGGSTGELFF. Here the CDR3 DNA reads TGTGCCAGCAGTGTTCCAGCGGGGGGCTCGACCGGGGAGCTGTTTTTT.

The chain carries TRBV6-6 and TRBJ2-2; D is unresolved. The germline CDR1 and CDR2 sequences are MNHNY and SVGAGI (reference sequence). The length of the CDR3 is 14 residues. Trimming cost V 2 bases and J 2 bases, with 6 bases left between them. CDR3 in DNA: TGTGCCAGCAGTTACAGGGTTAACACCGGGGAGCTGTTTTTT. It translates to CASSYRVNTGELFF.

The rearrangement links TRBV2 to TRBJ2-7; 9 nucleotides match TRBD1. CDR1 and CDR2 from the germline V gene are SNHLY and FYNNEI. Trimming removed 7 bases from V and 2 bases from J; junction bases left unmatched: 9. The CDR3 spans 15 residues. The CDR3 coding sequence is TGTGCCAGCATTCCCGGACAGGGGAGAACCTACGAGCAGTACTTC. This sequence encodes CASIPGQGRTYEQYF.

For the CDR3, the DNA is TGCGCCAGCAGCTTGGGAGGGCAGGGATTTGAGGAGCAGTACTTC. It codes for CASSLGGQGFEEQYF. This chain joins TRBV5-1 and TRBJ2-7; the D call may be TRBD1 or TRBD2 (5 bases each). This CDR3 is built from 15 residues. The V gene's germline CDR1 is SGHRS and CDR2 YFSETQ. With 0 bases removed from V and 7 bases from J, the gap between germline ends came to 17 bases.

This clone has a single count. As DNA, the CDR3 is TGTGCCATCGGTGGGGAAAATCAGCCCCAGCATTTT. It encodes CAIGGENQPQHF. The rearrangement links TRBV10-3 to TRBJ1-5; D ambiguous. V was pared by 8 bases and J by 4 bases, with 9 bases between. The CDR3 covers 12 residues. The germline CDR1 and CDR2 sequences are ENHRY and SYGVKD.

The rearrangement uses TRBV29-1 and TRBJ2-3; D not certain. Germline V gene lookup returns CDR1 SQVTM and CDR2 ANQGSEA. The CDR3 is 12 amino acids. V was trimmed by 5 bases and J by 0 bases, leaving 6 bases between them. The CDR3 region is CSVRESTDTQYF. DNA for the CDR3: TGCAGCGTTAGAGAAAGCACAGATACGCAGTATTTT.

The chain recombines TRBV29-1 with TRBJ1-2; D unresolved. The V gene's germline CDR1 is SQVTM and CDR2 ANQGSEA. There are 17 residues in the CDR3. Trimming took 4 bases from V and 3 from J, leaving 24 bases between them. The CDR3 region has the DNA TGCAGCGTTGCTTTGAGGACTCGACGACCTCCCGACTATGGCTACACCTTC. Protein: CSVALRTRRPPDYGYTF.

The genes are TRBV6-5 and TRBJ2-1; 7 bases are shared with TRBD2. Trimming cost V 8 bases and J 3 bases; bases outside gene matches: 7. Germline V gene lookup returns CDR1 MNHEY and CDR2 SVGAGI. The CDR3 spans 14 residues. CDR3 loop: CASYRSGNYNEQFF. CDR3 nucleotide sequence: TGTGCCAGCTACCGGAGCGGGAACTACAATGAGCAGTTCTTC.

The chain recombines TRBV11-3 with TRBJ2-1, with D perhaps TRBD1 (5 bases). CDR1 is SGHNT and CDR2 is YENEEA in the germline V gene. The CDR3 has 17 residues. Trimming shortened V by 1 base and J by 7 bases, and 20 bases separated the two germline ends. This chain's CDR3 is CASSLGVQGEIANEQFF. CDR3 DNA: TGTGCCAGCAGCTTAGGCGTGCAGGGCGAGATAGCTAATGAGCAGTTCTTC.

The chain couples TRBV5-4 to TRBJ2-7; no reliable D call. This CDR3 spans 11 amino acids. The germline V gene encodes CDR1 SGHNT and CDR2 YYREEE (reference sequence). Trimming shortened V by 4 bases and J by 9 bases, and 11 bases separated the two germline ends. CDR3 nucleotides: TGTGCCAGCAGCGTAGGAGAGTGGCAGTACTTC. It translates to CASSVGEWQYF.

The chain is built from TRBV7-3 and TRBJ1-1; D unresolved. V dropped 1 base and J dropped 3 bases, with 6 bases sitting between them. In germline, CDR1 is SGHTA, CDR2 FQGTGA. There are 13 residues in the CDR3. CDR3 protein: CASSLSQYTEAFF. DNA for the CDR3: TGTGCCAGCAGCTTAAGTCAGTACACTGAAGCTTTCTTT.

This clone was seen only a few times. This chain joins TRBV11-2 and TRBJ2-7, with unresolved D. The CDR3 consists of 14 residues. Germline V CDR1 and CDR2: SGHAT, FQNNGV. The V end was cut by 2 bases, the J end by 4 bases, with 12 bases between. The CDR3 nucleotides are TGTGCCAGCAGCTTATTGGCGTACCCGTACGAGCAGTACTTC. Its protein is CASSLLAYPYEQYF.

The CDR3 here is CASSLNRGLNTEAFF. The CDR3 coding sequence is TGTGCCAGCAGCTTGAACAGGGGCCTGAACACTGAAGCTTTCTTT. The V call is TRBV5-4, the J call TRBJ1-1; 7 bases are shared with TRBD1. This CDR3 has 15 amino acids. Germline values: CDR1 SGHNT, CDR2 YYREEE (reference sequence). V lost 1 base, J lost 0 bases, and 3 bases stayed unmatched.

V is TRBV5-5 and J is TRBJ2-7, with a possible D match to TRBD1 (7 bases). CDR3 length: 15 residues. Germline assignment: CDR1 SGHKS and CDR2 YYEKEE (reference sequence). The ends were cut back, 0 bases at V and 4 bases at J, with 14 bases in the middle. Here the CDR3 reads CASSLDLRGVYEQYF. Here the CDR3 DNA reads TGTGCCAGCAGCTTGGACCTCAGGGGGGTTTACGAGCAGTACTTC.

The rearrangement joins TRBV12-1 to TRBJ2-1; TRBD1, as called in the table, went unchecked against the DNA. TRBV12-1 is an annotated pseudogene. This CDR3 is 16 amino acids long. The CDR3 region is CASSFSTGSSYNEQFF. The CDR3 nucleotides are TGTGCCAGCAGCTTCTCGACAGGGAGCTCCTACAATGAGCAGTTCTTC.

The V and J genes are TRBV2 and TRBJ2-7; D is undetermined. The CDR3 consists of 12 residues. Germline assignment: CDR1 SNHLY and CDR2 FYNNEI. With 3 bases removed from V and 5 bases from J, the gap between germline ends came to 8 bases. The CDR3: CASSDEFDEQYF. The CDR3 DNA reads TGTGCCAGCAGTGATGAGTTCGACGAGCAGTACTTC.

The J gene is TRBJ2-5, the V gene TRBV6-1; maybe TRBD1 (5 bases). From germline, CDR1 is MNHNS and CDR2 SASEGT. V was trimmed by 3 bases and J by 4 bases, leaving 9 bases between them. CDR3 length equals 13 residues. The CDR3: CASSENRGETQYF. CDR3 bases: TGTGCCAGCAGTGAGAATAGGGGAGAGACCCAGTACTTC.

This chain links TRBV5-4 with TRBJ2-7; maybe TRBD1 (6 bases). CDR1 is SGHNT, CDR2 YYREEE, per germline (reference sequence). The ends were cut back, 2 bases at V and 4 bases at J, with 16 bases in the middle. This CDR3 is 15 amino acids long. CDR3 region: CASSLSGATGYEQYF. In DNA, the CDR3 is TGTGCCAGCAGCTTATCAGGGGCTACTGGATACGAGCAGTACTTC. The whole variable domain, remainder taken from reference TRBV5-4 and TRBJ2-7, is ETGVTQSPTHLIKTRGQQVTLRCSSQSGHNTVSWYQQALGQGPQFIFQYYREEENGRGNFPPRFSGLQFPNYSSELNVNALELDDSALYLCASSLSGATGYEQYFGPGTRLTVT.

The chain joins TRBV11-3 to TRBJ2-7, with TRBD1 matching 12 bases. The CDR3 is 15 residues long. V was pared by 3 bases and J by 4 bases, with 4 bases of the junction left unmatched. Germline loops: CDR1 SGHNT, CDR2 YENEEA. As DNA, the CDR3 is TGTGCCAGCAGCTTCGGGACAGGGGGCTCGTACGAGCAGTACTTC. As protein: CASSFGTGGSYEQYF.